This T cell receptor (beta chain) is drawn from a study of synovial regulatory T cells in juvenile arthritis. TCRdb's copy holds only in-frame clones and misses some; the assay was immunoSEQ multiplex PCR. The table lists around 8,000 clones, with around 1.7% in the top ten. CDR1 is MNHEY and CDR2 is SVGAGI in the germline V gene. The CDR3 runs 13 residues. DNA is not recorded here. Sequences were obtained from Treg cells from blood. Stated subset: remaining (HLA-DR-negative) circulating blood Treg cells. The clonotype comes from a donor between 2 and 29 years old with juvenile idiopathic arthritis. The rearrangement joins TRBV6-5 to TRBJ2-7; the TCRdb call, TRBD1, lacks DNA for checking. The CDR3 here is CASSYGQGREQYF.